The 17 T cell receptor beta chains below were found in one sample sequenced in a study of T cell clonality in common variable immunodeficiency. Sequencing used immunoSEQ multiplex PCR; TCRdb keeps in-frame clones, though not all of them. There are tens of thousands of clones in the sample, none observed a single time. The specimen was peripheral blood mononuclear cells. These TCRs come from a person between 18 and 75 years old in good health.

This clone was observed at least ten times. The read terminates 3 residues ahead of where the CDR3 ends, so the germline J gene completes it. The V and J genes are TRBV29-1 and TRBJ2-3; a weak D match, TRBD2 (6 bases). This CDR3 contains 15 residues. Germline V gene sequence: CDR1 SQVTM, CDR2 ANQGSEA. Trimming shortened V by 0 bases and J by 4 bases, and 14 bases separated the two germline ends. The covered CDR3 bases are TGCAGCGTTGAAGATATTACTAGCAATCCAGATACG. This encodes CSVEDITSNPDT. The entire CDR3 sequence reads CSVEDITSNPDTQYF.

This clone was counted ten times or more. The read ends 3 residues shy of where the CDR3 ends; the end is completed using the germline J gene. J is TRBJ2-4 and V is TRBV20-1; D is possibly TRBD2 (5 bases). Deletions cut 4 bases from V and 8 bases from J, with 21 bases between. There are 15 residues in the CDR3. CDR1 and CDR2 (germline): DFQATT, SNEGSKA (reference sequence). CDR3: CSAISGLAMGDIQYF. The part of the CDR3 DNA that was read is TGCAGTGCTATAAGCGGACTGGCGATGGGTGACATT.

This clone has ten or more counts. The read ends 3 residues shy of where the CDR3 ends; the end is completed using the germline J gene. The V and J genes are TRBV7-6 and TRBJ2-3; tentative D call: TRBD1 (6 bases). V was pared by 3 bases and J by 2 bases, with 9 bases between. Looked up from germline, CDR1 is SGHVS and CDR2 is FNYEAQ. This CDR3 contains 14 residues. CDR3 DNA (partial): TGTGCCAGCAGCTTCGGACAGATCACAGATACG. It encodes CASSFGQITDT. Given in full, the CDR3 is CASSFGQITDTQYF.

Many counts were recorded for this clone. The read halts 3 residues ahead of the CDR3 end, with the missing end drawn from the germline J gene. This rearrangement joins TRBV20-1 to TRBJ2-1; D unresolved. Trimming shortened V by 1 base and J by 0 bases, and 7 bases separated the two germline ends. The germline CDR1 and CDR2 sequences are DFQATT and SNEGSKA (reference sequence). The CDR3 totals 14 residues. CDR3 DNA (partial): TGCAGTGCTAGAGTTCTTAGCTCCTACAATGAG. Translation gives CSARVLSSYNE. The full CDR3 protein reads CSARVLSSYNEQFF.

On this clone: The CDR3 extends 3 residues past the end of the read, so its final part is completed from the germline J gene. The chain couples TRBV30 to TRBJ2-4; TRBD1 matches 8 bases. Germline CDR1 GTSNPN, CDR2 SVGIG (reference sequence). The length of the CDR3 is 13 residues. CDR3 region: CAWSQAGGLGQYF. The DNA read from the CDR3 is TGTGCCTGGAGTCAGGCAGGGGGCCTTGGT.

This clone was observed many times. CDR3 amino acids: CASSSPSRGNTGELFF. Incomplete CDR3 DNA: TGTGCCAGTAGTTCCCCCAGCAGGGGCAACACCGGGGAG. The V call is TRBV19, the J call TRBJ2-2; D may be TRBD1 (6 bases). The sequence runs out 3 residues before the end of the CDR3; the remainder is reconstructed from the germline J gene. The germline V gene has CDR1 LNHDA and CDR2 SQIVND (reference sequence). The germline V and J ends were trimmed by 5 bases and 2 bases, with 15 bases remaining between them. The CDR3 runs 16 residues.

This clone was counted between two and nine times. CDR3 sequence: CASSVSGYSGANVLFF. The DNA read from the CDR3 is TGTGCCAGCAGTGTGTCAGGGTACTCTGGGGCCAACGTG. This chain connects TRBV6-1 to TRBJ2-2; D is perhaps TRBD1 (5 bases). The read ends 3 residues before the CDR3 terminus; that terminus is restored from the germline J gene. CDR3 length: 16 residues. The germline CDR1 and CDR2 sequences are MNHNS and SASEGT.

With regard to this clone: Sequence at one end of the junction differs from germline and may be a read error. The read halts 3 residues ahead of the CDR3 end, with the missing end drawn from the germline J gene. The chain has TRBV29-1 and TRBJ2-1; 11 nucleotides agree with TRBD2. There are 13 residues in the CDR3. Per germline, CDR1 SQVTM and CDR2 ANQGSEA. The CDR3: CTVSGRVRNEQFF. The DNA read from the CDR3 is TGCACCGTTAGCGGGAGGGTCCGCAATGAG.

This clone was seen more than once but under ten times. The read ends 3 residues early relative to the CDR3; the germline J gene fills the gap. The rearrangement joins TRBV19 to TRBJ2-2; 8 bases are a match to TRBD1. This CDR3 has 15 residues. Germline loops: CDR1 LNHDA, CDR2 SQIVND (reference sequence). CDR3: CASKPLGQVDNVLFF. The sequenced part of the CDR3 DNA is TGTGCCAGTAAACCACTGGGACAGGTGGACAACGTG.

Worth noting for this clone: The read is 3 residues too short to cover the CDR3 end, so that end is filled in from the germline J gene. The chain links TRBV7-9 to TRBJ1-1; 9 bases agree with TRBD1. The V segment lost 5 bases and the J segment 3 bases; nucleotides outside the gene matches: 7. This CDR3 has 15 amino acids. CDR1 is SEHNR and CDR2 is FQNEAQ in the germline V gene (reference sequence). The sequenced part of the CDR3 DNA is TGTGCCAGCAGCGAGCCGGGACAGGGAGACACTGAA. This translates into CASSEPGQGDTE. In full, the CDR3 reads CASSEPGQGDTEAFF.

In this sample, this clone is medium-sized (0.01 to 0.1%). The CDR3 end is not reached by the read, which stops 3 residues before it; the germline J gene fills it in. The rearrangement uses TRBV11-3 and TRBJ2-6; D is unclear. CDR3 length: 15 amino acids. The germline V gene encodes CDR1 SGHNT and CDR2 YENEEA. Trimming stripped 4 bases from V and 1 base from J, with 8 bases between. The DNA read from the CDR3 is TGTGCCAGCAGCTCAGGAAAATCTGGGGCCAACGTC. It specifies CASSSGKSGANV. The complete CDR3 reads CASSSGKSGANVLTF.

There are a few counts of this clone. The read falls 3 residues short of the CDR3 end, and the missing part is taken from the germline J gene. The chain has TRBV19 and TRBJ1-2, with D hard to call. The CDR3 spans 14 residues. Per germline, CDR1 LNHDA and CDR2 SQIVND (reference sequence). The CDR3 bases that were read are TGTGCCAGTAGTATCGGCGTTAGCTCCTACGAC. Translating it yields CASSIGVSSYD. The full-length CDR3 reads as CASSIGVSSYDYTF.

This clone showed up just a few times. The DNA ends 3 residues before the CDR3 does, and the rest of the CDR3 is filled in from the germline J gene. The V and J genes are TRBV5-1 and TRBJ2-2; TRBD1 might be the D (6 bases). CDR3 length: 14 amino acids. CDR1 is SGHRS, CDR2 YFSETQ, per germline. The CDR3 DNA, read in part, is TGCGCCAGCACCACAGGGAGTACTAATGAAAAG. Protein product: CASTTGSTNEK. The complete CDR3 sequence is CASTTGSTNEKLFF.

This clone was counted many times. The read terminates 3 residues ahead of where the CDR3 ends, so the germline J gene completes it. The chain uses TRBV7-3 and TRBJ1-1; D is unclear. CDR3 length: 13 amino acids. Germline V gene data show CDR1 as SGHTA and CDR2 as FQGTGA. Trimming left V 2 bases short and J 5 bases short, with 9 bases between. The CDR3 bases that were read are TGTGCCAGCAGCTTATTTCGGGGTACTGAA. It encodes CASSLFRGTE. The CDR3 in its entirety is CASSLFRGTEAFF.

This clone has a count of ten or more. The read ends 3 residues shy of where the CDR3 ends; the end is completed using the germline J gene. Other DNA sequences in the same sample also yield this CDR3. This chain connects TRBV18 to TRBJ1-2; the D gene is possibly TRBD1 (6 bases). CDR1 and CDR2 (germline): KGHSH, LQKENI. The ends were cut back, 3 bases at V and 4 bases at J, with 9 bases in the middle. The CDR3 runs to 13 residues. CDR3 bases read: TGTGCCAGCTCACCGGACAGAAGCTATGGC. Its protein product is CASSPDRSYG. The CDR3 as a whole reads CASSPDRSYGYTF.

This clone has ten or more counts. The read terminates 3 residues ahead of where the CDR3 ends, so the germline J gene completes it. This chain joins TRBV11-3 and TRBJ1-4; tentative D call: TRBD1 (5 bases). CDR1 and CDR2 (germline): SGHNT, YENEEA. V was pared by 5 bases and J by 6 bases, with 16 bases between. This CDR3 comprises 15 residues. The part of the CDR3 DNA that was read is TGTGCCAGCAGCACGACGGCAGGGTTAGATGAAAAA. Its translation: CASSTTAGLDEK. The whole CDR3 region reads CASSTTAGLDEKLFF.

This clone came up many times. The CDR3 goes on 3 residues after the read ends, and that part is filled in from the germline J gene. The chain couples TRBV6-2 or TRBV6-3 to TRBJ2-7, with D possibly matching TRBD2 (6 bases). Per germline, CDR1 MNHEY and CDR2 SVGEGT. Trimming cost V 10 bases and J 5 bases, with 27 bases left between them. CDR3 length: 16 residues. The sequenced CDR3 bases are TGTGCCACCAAACCTTCGATGGGGAGCGGGCGGAACGAG. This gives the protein CATKPSMGSGRNE. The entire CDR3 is CATKPSMGSGRNEQYF.